Presented here are 15 T cell receptor beta chains from one specimen sequenced in a study of blood T cell repertoires in COVID-19. Profiling relied on immunoSEQ multiplex PCR, and the TCRdb table lists in-frame clones only, not all of them. The table includes about 330,000 clones, roughly 90% detected once. Input material: PBMCs or T cells enriched from blood (not recorded which). These receptors originate from a woman younger than 45 who had recovered from COVID-19.

This clone appeared once. The chain is built from TRBV10-3 and TRBJ1-1; no firm D call. V was cut by 3 bases and J by 8 bases, with 13 bases left in between. CDR3 length: 13 amino acids. The germline V gene has CDR1 ENHRY and CDR2 SYGVKD. The CDR3 sequence is CAISDNAGFEAFF. The CDR3 DNA is TGTGCCATCAGTGATAATGCGGGGTTCGAAGCTTTCTTT.

The chain links TRBV7-8 to TRBJ1-2; tentatively, D is TRBD1 (6 bases). The CDR3 spans 13 residues. CDR1 is SGHVS, CDR2 FQNEAQ, per germline. V dropped 1 base and J dropped 4 bases, with 7 bases sitting between them. The CDR3 loop reads CASSLGGGYGYTF. CDR3 nucleotides: TGTGCCAGCAGCTTAGGAGGGGGCTATGGCTACACCTTC.

The chain uses TRBV7-9 and TRBJ2-7; 9 nucleotides align to TRBD1. This CDR3 comprises 13 residues. CDR1 is SEHNR, CDR2 FQNEAQ, per germline (reference sequence). V was pared by 5 bases and J by 2 bases, with 1 base of the junction left unmatched. In DNA, the CDR3 is TGTGCCAGCAGCGGGGACAGGGCCTACGAGCAGTACTTC. Protein product: CASSGDRAYEQYF.

This clone was recorded only once. This rearrangement joins TRBV4-3 to TRBJ2-1, with TRBD2 identical over 9 bases. CDR3 size: 13 residues. V trimming: 2 bases; J trimming: 15 bases; junction bases outside the gene matches: 8. The germline CDR1 and CDR2 sequences are LGHNA and YSLEER. CDR3 DNA: TGCGCCAGCAGCCAATCCCGGGGGACTAGCTCGTTCTTC. As protein: CASSQSRGTSSFF.

This clone was found once. V and J are TRBV28 and TRBJ1-3; 7 nucleotides line up with TRBD1. The germline V gene encodes CDR1 MDHEN and CDR2 SYDVKM. This CDR3 is 16 amino acids long. Trimming removed 2 bases from V and 1 base from J; junction bases left unmatched: 5. The CDR3 coding sequence is TGTGCCAGCAGTTTACACAGGGGAAGTTCTGGAAACACCATATATTTT. Translating gives CASSLHRGSSGNTIYF.

The rearrangement links TRBV6-5 to TRBJ2-7; D is possibly TRBD2 (5 bases). This CDR3 is built from 13 residues. Deletions cut 6 bases from V and 2 bases from J, with 11 bases between. Germline loops: CDR1 MNHEY, CDR2 SVGAGI. The CDR3 DNA reads TGTGCCAGCAGGCACTCCGGGACCTACGAGCAGTACTTC. Its protein product is CASRHSGTYEQYF.

The V and J genes are TRBV7-3 and TRBJ2-1; possible D gene TRBD2, 5 bases. Trimming removed 5 bases from V and 8 bases from J, with 13 bases in between. Germline V lookup: CDR1 SGHTA, CDR2 FQGTGA. CDR3 length equals 13 residues. The CDR3 DNA reads TGTGCCAGCAGCCGTGGGGAGTTCTATGAGCAGTTCTTC. It encodes CASSRGEFYEQFF.

The chain has TRBV28 and TRBJ1-4; 8 bases are a match to TRBD1. Germline V gives CDR1 MDHEN, CDR2 SYDVKM. V lost 4 bases, J lost 8 bases, and 6 bases stayed unmatched. This CDR3 has 14 residues. The CDR3 nucleotides are TGTGCCAGCAGTTCGGGACAGGACGAGGAAAAACTGTTTTTT. Its protein product is CASSSGQDEEKLFF. Drawing the rest from reference TRBV28 and TRBJ1-4, the complete variable domain is DVKVTQSSRYLVKRTGEKVFLECVQDMDHENMFWYRQDPGLGLRLIYFSYDVKMKEKGDIPEGYSVSREKKERFSLILESASTNQTSMYLCASSSGQDEEKLFFGSGTQLSVL.

This rearrangement joins TRBV19 to TRBJ2-1; D remains unclear. CDR1 and CDR2 (germline): LNHDA, SQIVND (reference sequence). CDR3 size: 12 residues. With 9 bases removed from V and 5 bases from J, the gap between germline ends came to 11 bases. CDR3 in amino acids: CASSQYNNEQFF. The CDR3 DNA reads TGTGCCAGCTCACAGTACAACAATGAGCAGTTCTTC.

This chain joins TRBV9 and TRBJ2-3; the D is unclear. CDR3 length equals 15 residues. Germline V gene data show CDR1 as SGDLS and CDR2 as YYNGEE. The V end was cut by 0 bases, the J end by 0 bases, with 8 bases between. The CDR3 here is CASSVVGYSTDTQYF. Written as DNA, the CDR3 is TGTGCCAGCAGCGTAGTCGGGTATAGCACAGATACGCAGTATTTT.

This chain uses TRBV30 with TRBJ1-3; 8 positions match TRBD1. Losses at the gene ends were 2 bases for V and 0 bases for J; bases not matched to a gene: 3. This CDR3 is 15 amino acids long. Germline lookup yields CDR1 GTSNPN and CDR2 SVGIG (reference sequence). The CDR3 sequence is CAWSLGQVSGNTIYF. DNA for the CDR3: TGTGCCTGGAGTCTGGGACAGGTCTCTGGAAACACCATATATTTT.

This chain links TRBV7-3 with TRBJ1-1; 10 bases fit TRBD1. This CDR3 comprises 14 residues. Germline V gene sequence: CDR1 SGHTA, CDR2 FQGTGA. V lost 6 bases, J lost 4 bases, and 5 bases stayed unmatched. DNA of the CDR3: TGTGCCAGCAGTCGGACAGGGGGGAGCACTGAAGCTTTCTTT. This codes for CASSRTGGSTEAFF.

The CDR3 DNA is TGTGCCAGCAGCGTGGACATAAACAATTCACCCCTCCACTTT. It specifies CASSVDINNSPLHF. The chain uses TRBV9 and TRBJ1-6; perhaps TRBD1 as D (5 bases). The CDR3 totals 14 residues. Trimming left V 2 bases short and J 7 bases short, with 10 bases between. Per germline, CDR1 SGDLS and CDR2 YYNGEE.

The chain has TRBV5-8 and TRBJ2-2; D is undetermined. Per the germline V gene, CDR1 is SGHTS and CDR2 is YDEGEE. Between the trimmed V and J ends, which lost 4 bases and 0 bases, there was a span of 16 bases. The CDR3 is 17 residues long. CDR3 nucleotide sequence: TGTGCCAGCAGCCACGAGGCCCGGTCGCCGAACACCGGGGAGCTGTTTTTT. As protein: CASSHEARSPNTGELFF.

The chain links TRBV4-3 to TRBJ1-6, with D unclear. CDR1 and CDR2 (germline): LGHNA, YSLEER. V was clipped by 4 bases and J by 7 bases, with 14 bases between them. The CDR3 length is 15 residues. The CDR3 spells CASSPELGGNSPLHF. CDR3 DNA: TGCGCCAGCAGCCCGGAGTTGGGAGGAAATTCACCCCTCCACTTT.